This TCR beta chain was sequenced for a study of OX40 agonist ivuxolimab in advanced cancers. Study as a whole: Ivuxolimab was delivered to patients intravenously every 2 weeks at doses spanning 0.01 to 10 mg/kg. Patients were under 90% male with ages roughly 20 to 80, mean 60. Study observations and caveats: Dose levels from 0.1 to 3.0 mg/kg saw CD4+ and CD8+ blood T cells expand clonally by week 6.

This clone was counted once. The target antigen is unknown. The trim removed 3 bases at V and 4 bases at J, leaving 5 bases unmatched. From germline, CDR1 is MNHEY and CDR2 SVGAGI. The CDR3 sequence is 14 residues long. Assay used: immunoSEQ multiplex PCR; TCRdb lists only in-frame clones, some missing. This sample has tens of thousands of clones, with about 93% found just once. A history of autoimmune disease or systemic immunosuppression excluded patients. Specimen: CD4+ or CD8+ T cells sorted from blood, collected in a trial of the OX40 agonist ivuxolimab. The rearrangement links TRBV6-5 to TRBJ2-7; 8 nucleotides line up with TRBD2. This receptor was identified in an adult with an advanced solid tumor such as melanoma, head and neck, liver or kidney cancer. In DNA form, the CDR3 reads TGTGCCAGCAGTTATATCCGGGAGGGATACGAGCAGTACTTC. This gives the protein CASSYIREGYEQYF.